The clone carrying this T cell receptor (beta chain) was counted many times. The sample belongs to a study of regulatory T cells in long-lasting Graves disease. Time point given: newly diagnosed GD, antithyroid drugs for less than 3 months. From RNA extracted from PBMCs, the TCR library was made. Arm-PCR of CDR3 regions and iRepertoire HTBI primers were the basis on which TCR beta libraries were built. Using its own MiXCR run on the multiplex PCR reads, TCRdb lists one record per CDR3 protein. The table has some 500,000 distinct CDR3 sequences, roughly 14% seen once. These data also formed part of another study, on T cells in Graves' hyperthyroidism and ophthalmopathy.

The sample in question was peripheral blood mononuclear cells (PBMCs), obtained at new diagnosis, from a patient treated with antithyroid drugs. The origin of this receptor is a young man with Graves disease.

CDR3 amino acids: CSAQPLQGKYEQYF. DNA for the CDR3: TGCAGTGCCCAACCCCTTCAGGGGAAATACGAGCAGTACTTC. The chain has TRBV20-1 and TRBJ2-7; D might be TRBD1 (6 bases). Trimming shortened V by 6 bases and J by 4 bases, and 19 bases separated the two germline ends. In germline, CDR1 is DFQATT, CDR2 SNEGSKA (reference sequence). The CDR3 has 14 residues.